This T cell receptor beta chain was captured by sequencing in a study of spatial heterogeneity in lung cancer. Background on the study: Detected beta-chain sequences consistently exceeded alpha-chain sequences. The average count in raw reads for each unique TCR and UMI combination exceeded eight appearances. Study outcomes and limitations: Circulating ubiquitous expanded tumor TCRs were observed more frequently at resection than at follow-up.

Time point noted: blood at routine non-recurrence follow-up after resection. Unsorted tumor, nontumor lung tissue or cryopreserved PBMC supplied the whole RNA. At least ten counts were recorded for this clonotype. Antigen: not known. Germline loops: CDR1 MDHEN, CDR2 SYDVKM. The CDR3 is 15 residues long. V was clipped by 5 bases and J by 4 bases, with 16 bases between them. TCRdb used MiXCR to reprocess the 5' RACE reads, holding one entry per CDR3 protein. Here the sample spans over 40,000 distinct CDR3 sequences, approximately 12% being singletons. This material consisted of PBMCs, taken at follow-up. The sequence was obtained from a male donor with early-stage non-small cell lung cancer. The genes are TRBV28 and TRBJ2-3; unclear D gene. The CDR3 DNA follows: TGTGCCAGCAGTACCCCAGGACCGGTGGCAGATACGCAGTATTTT. It codes for CASSTPGPVADTQYF.